Detailed here is one T cell receptor (beta chain). The antigen remains unidentified. Sequencing was performed with immunoSEQ multiplex PCR; in TCRdb, only in-frame clones are kept and a portion is missing. Among some 2,000,000 clones, almost 96% were seen once, and the ten largest hold approximately 0.13%. This sample was included in a study of shared clonotypes between healthy human individuals. Study conclusions and caveats: Generation probabilities of non-shared clonotypes were lower (relative to those shared by all four donors). Sampling included only blood; tissue repertoires likely differ. Sorted-subset sequencing was shown by rarefaction to be incomplete despite large depth.

CDR1 SGHTA and CDR2 FQGNSA come from the germline V gene. The CDR3 totals 14 residues. Trimming removed 5 bases from V and 6 bases from J, with 17 bases in between. The sequenced sample consisted of naive CD4+ T cells sorted from blood. Subset described: CD45RA+ positively selected. The chain couples TRBV7-2 to TRBJ2-7; tentative D call: TRBD2 (6 bases). The source of this sequence is a man in his late teens or twenties in good health. The CDR3 coding sequence is TGTGCCAGCAGCCCCCGAAGGCTCGGGGGCGAGCAGTACTTC. It specifies CASSPRRLGGEQYF. The entire variable domain, with the rest obtained from reference TRBV7-2 and TRBJ2-7, is as follows: GAGVSQSPSNKVTEKGKDVELRCDPISGHTALYWYRQSLGQGLEFLIYFQGNSAPDKSGLPSDRFSAERTGGSVSTLTIQRTQQEDSAVYLCASSPRRLGGEQYFGPGTRLTVT.